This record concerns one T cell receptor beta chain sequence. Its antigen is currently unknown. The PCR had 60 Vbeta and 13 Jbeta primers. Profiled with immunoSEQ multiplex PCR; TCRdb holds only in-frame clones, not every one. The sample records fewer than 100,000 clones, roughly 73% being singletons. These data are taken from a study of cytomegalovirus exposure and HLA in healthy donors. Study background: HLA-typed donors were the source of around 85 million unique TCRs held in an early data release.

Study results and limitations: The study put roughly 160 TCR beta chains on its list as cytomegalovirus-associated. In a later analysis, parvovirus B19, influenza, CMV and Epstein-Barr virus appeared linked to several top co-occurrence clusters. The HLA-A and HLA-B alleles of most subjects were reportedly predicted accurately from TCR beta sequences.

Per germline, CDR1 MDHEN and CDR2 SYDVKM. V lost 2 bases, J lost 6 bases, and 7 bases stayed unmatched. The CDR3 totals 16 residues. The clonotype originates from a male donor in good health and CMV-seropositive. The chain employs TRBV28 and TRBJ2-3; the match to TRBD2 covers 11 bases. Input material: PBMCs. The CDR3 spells CASSLTASGRSDTQYF. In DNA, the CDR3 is TGTGCCAGCAGTTTAACGGCTAGCGGGAGGTCGGATACGCAGTATTTT.